This record looks at one TCR beta chain sequence and its context. This sample is drawn from a study of T cells in tumors after PD-1 blockade. Clones were sequenced by immunoSEQ multiplex PCR, and TCRdb holds only the in-frame ones, with some missing. The data show approximately 47,000 clones, with 81% seen just once and under 5% held by the top ten. This clonotype was obtained from a human donor with basal cell carcinoma. The sample here was PBMCs, taken before anti-PD-1 treatment.

The chain's CDR3 is CASSLLSAERVNYNEQFF. The CDR3, as DNA: TGTGCCAGCAGCTTATTGTCCGCTGAGAGGGTAAACTACAATGAGCAGTTCTTC. V usage is TRBV7-9 and J usage is TRBJ2-1, with D possibly TRBD2 on 5 matching bases. CDR3 length: 18 residues. Germline-derived CDR1 and CDR2 are SEHNR and FQNEAQ (reference sequence). V was cut by 2 bases and J by 3 bases, with 20 bases left in between.